This TCR beta chain was sequenced during a study of cytomegalovirus exposure and HLA in healthy donors. The PCR had 60 Vbeta and 13 Jbeta primers. TCRdb's copy holds only in-frame clones and misses some; the assay was immunoSEQ multiplex PCR. This table has about 140,000 clones, about 80% appearing once. Points from the study as a whole: Some V segments could not be told apart, so they were left out, TRBV6-2 and TRBV6-3 among them.

Points on this clone: Its specificity is unknown.

The CDR3 totals 16 residues. Germline V gene sequence: CDR1 SGDLS, CDR2 YYNGEE. V was pared by 0 bases and J by 0 bases, with 13 bases between. The chain combines TRBV9 with TRBJ2-7; the D is unclear. This sequence originates from a woman aged 40 to 50 in good health and CMV-seronegative. The sample consisted of PBMCs. The CDR3 sequence is CASSVGAGLPSYEQYF. For the CDR3, the DNA is TGTGCCAGCAGCGTAGGAGCAGGCCTACCCTCCTACGAGCAGTACTTC.